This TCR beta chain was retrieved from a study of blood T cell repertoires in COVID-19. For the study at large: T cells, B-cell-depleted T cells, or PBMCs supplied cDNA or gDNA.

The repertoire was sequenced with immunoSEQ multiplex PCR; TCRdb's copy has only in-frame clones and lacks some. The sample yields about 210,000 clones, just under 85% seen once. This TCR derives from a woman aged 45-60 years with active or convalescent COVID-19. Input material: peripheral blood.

The DNA of the CDR3 is TGTGCCAGCAGCGCAACAGGTTTTCGGGAGACCCAGTACTTC. This sequence encodes CASSATGFRETQYF. This chain connects TRBV9 to TRBJ2-5; D perhaps matches TRBD1 (5 bases). V was trimmed by 3 bases and J by 5 bases, leaving 14 bases between them. Germline values: CDR1 SGDLS, CDR2 YYNGEE. CDR3 length: 14 residues. Filled out from reference TRBV9 and TRBJ2-5, the complete variable domain reads DSGVTQTPKHLITATGQRVTLRCSPRSGDLSVYWYQQSLDQGLQFLIQYYNGEERAKGNILERFSAQQFPDLHSELNLSSLELGDSALYFCASSATGFRETQYFGPGTRLLVL.